This T cell receptor (beta chain) is drawn from a study of shared clonotypes between healthy human individuals (dated by TCRdb to about 2020). For the study in its entirety: The cohort comprised a couple of women and a few men aged 18 to 49 years. For each donor, three plates each were used for CD4 naive and CD4 memory, two plates were used for CD8 naive, and one plate was used for CD8 memory. The study deeply sequenced blood TCR repertoires of about 5 healthy adults to estimate repertoire size and the extent of clonotype sharing between individuals. To increase sequencing depth and limit assay-specific biases, different laboratories used diverse techniques to prepare libraries and sequence TCR repertoires. Each donor's leukapheresis produced roughly between roughly 0.9 and 9 billion PBMCs. General study outcomes and caveats: Incomplete sequencing was indicated by rarefaction of sorted-subset datasets, despite the large sequencing depth. Only blood was sampled, and tissue TCR repertoires likely differ from those in blood. When a few donors were compared, the shared fraction of clonotypes was 5% to 6.5% for naive CD4, approximately 3.3% for naive CD8, about 2.5% for memory CD4, and less than 0.5% for memory CD8. The genetic and exposure-history diversity represented was limited by the small number of donors. Naive subsets generally had larger estimated clonotype richness than memory subsets did. Higher generation probabilities were observed for clonotypes shared by all four sorted-subset donors than for non-shared clonotypes. Pairwise subsampling led to the expectation that sequencing depth would affect the degree of clonotype sharing among donors.

Healthy HIV-negative adults with no recently reported acute infections or vaccinations were included as donors. Every donor was a Caucasian adult living in Nashville, Tennessee, USA. CD4+ T cells were enriched by magnetic negative selection, after which naive cells were positively selected on CD45RA and the negative fraction was taken as the memory subset. After blood collection by leukapheresis, PBMCs were isolated using Ficoll-Histopaque density gradient centrifugation and then cryopreserved in the vapor phase of liquid nitrogen. Analytical flow cytometry was used to check the purity and quantity of every magnetically sorted T cell population. From each sorted fraction, genomic DNA was isolated and quantified by UV absorbance on a Nanodrop 2000c. Using the deep immunoSEQ assay, multiplex PCR amplified TCR CDR3 regions from genomic DNA. Extracted genomic DNA from each cell subset was distributed evenly across all wells of several immunoSEQ 96-well plates, and each plate was treated as a replicate. For sorted subsets, roughly 200 ng genomic DNA, equal to 30,000 or so T cell genomes, was loaded into each replicate PCR. The purified libraries were quantified using a Qubit 3.0 fluorometer, sized with a Bioanalyzer 2100, and then quantified again using the KAPA Library Quantification kit. Every immunoSEQ 96-well plate was sequenced on a dedicated single-read 150-cycle Illumina NextSeq 550 flow cell. In the source study's methods: Because the immunoSEQ output held only junctional sequences and lacked quality scores, the filtering could not match the filtering applied to full-length reads. To assign V/J genes and CDR3, sequences were annotated against IMGT germline references using PyIR, a Python wrapper for IgBLAST v1.9. Any read was removed if the V/J assignment was weak (E-value above 1e-6), the CDR3 was missing, or the read contained stop codons, out-of-frame junctions, or ambiguous translated residues. A V3J clonotype was defined by an identical inferred V gene, J gene, and CDR3 amino acid sequence. Percentage overlap between repertoires was calculated by dividing the number of shared unique clonotypes by the size of the smaller repertoire. Three approaches were used to assess repertoire richness: RTK rarefaction, the Chao1 estimator, and Recon v2.1 estimates of unobserved clonotypes. OLGA was used to compute generation probabilities for all TCRbeta clonotypes that the gDNA method yielded from a handful of donors. Drawn from immuneACCESS, this table holds only the in-frame rearrangements with V and J called that TCRdb kept. Clones are partly lost; checked studies trace under half to an unresolved V gene and leave the rest unexplained. The DNA was the basis for D and trimming; V, J and clone size are from that table. The sample contains approximately 2,000,000 clones, 85% to 95% of them found a single time. 0.37% of the sample is taken by the ten largest.

Comment on this clone: No antigen is known for it. No base-level quality is on record; no much larger clone is a single base apart. In the same sample, other DNA sequences code for this CDR3.

From the cysteine up to the phenylalanine, the CDR3 has a length of 14 residues. The DNA shown is the 42-base CDR3, in frame from base 1. CDR1 is given as SGHRS and CDR2 as YFSETQ, both from the germline V gene. Trimming at the junction amounts to 1 base on V and 1 base on J, and the germline ends lie 7 bases apart. The chain employs TRBV5-1 and TRBJ2-3; the D gene is possibly TRBD1, with 5 bases matching. Sequenced material: naive CD4+ T cells from PBMCs. The intended sense of this specimen's cell subset or site label: CD45RA+ positively selected. The sequence was collected from a man aged 18-30 years in good health. Some clones in this sample may be carry-over from other donors' samples. The CDR3 corresponds to CASSLKGGTDTQYF. The DNA reads TGCGCCAGCAGCTTGAAAGGGGGCACAGATACGCAGTATTTT.